The sequence of this TCR beta chain was determined in a study of T-cell memory formation after mild COVID-19. In TCRdb, the 5' RACE reads were re-called with MiXCR into one record per CDR3 protein. In the table there are about 350,000 distinct CDR3 sequences, approximately 13% of which are singletons. There are a few counts of this clonotype. The CDR3 has 13 residues. Germline loops: CDR1 DFQATT, CDR2 SNEGSKA (reference sequence). Deletions cut 0 bases from V and 12 bases from J, with 18 bases between. Material for sequencing was PBMCs or a T cell subset sorted from them (not recorded which). The origin of this receptor is a man aged 18 to 30 who had mild COVID-19 (a few samples of this study predate the infection). Cell type and time point are not known. This chain connects TRBV20-1 to TRBJ2-7; possibly TRBD1 for D (5 bases). The CDR3 is CSARDLQRQKAYV. The CDR3 nucleotides are TGCAGTGCTAGAGATTTGCAGCGACAGAAGGCGTACGTC.